These 20 T cell receptor beta chains originate from one sample sequenced in a study of blood T cell repertoires in COVID-19. Here immunoSEQ multiplex PCR was the method, and the copy in TCRdb shows in-frame clones only, minus some. The sample records over 300,000 clones, about 82% being singletons. Sequencing was carried out using peripheral blood. The receptors stem from a woman aged 45 to 65 with acute or convalescent COVID-19.

The chain has TRBV6-2 or TRBV6-3 and TRBJ2-7, with 9 bases aligning to TRBD2. V lost 2 bases to trimming and J lost 0 bases; unmatched junction nucleotides: 8. The CDR3 loop spans 17 amino acids. Looked up from germline, CDR1 is MNHEY and CDR2 is SVGEGT. Here the CDR3 DNA reads TGTGCCAGCAGTTACCCGACTAGCGGCCGAGCCTCCTACGAGCAGTACTTC. Translated, it gives CASSYPTSGRASYEQYF.

The count of this clone is one. This chain uses TRBV9 with TRBJ2-3; 7 positions agree with TRBD2. V lost 0 bases, J lost 3 bases, and 7 bases stayed unmatched. Germline values: CDR1 SGDLS, CDR2 YYNGEE. The CDR3 totals 16 residues. The CDR3 region is CASSVGSSGTTDTQYF. CDR3 sequence (DNA): TGTGCCAGCAGCGTAGGGTCGAGCGGGACTACAGATACGCAGTATTTT.

V gene TRBV6-2 or TRBV6-3 combines with J gene TRBJ1-5; D gene unclear. V lost 2 bases to trimming and J lost 5 bases, with 7 bases between them. Germline CDR1 is MNHEY and CDR2 is SVGEGT. The CDR3 extends over 13 amino acids. CDR3 sequence reads: CASSYRGYQPQHF. The CDR3 DNA sequence: TGTGCCAGCAGTTACCGAGGGTATCAGCCCCAGCATTTT.

The V gene is TRBV11-2, the J gene TRBJ2-7; maybe TRBD2 (6 bases). This CDR3 spans 14 amino acids. Germline-derived CDR1 and CDR2 are SGHAT and FQNNGV. Trimming left V 6 bases short and J 3 bases short, with 15 bases between. The CDR3 region is CASRLVGGDYEQYF. In DNA form, the CDR3 reads TGTGCCAGCAGGCTGGTCGGAGGGGACTACGAGCAGTACTTC.

The chain is built from TRBV4-2 and TRBJ1-1, with D possibly being TRBD1 (5 bases). Germline V CDR1 and CDR2: LGHNA, YNFKEQ. CDR3 length: 15 amino acids. V lost 1 base, J lost 0 bases, and 9 bases lay in between. The CDR3 nucleotides are TGTGCCAGCAGCCAAGGGGGCAGTATGAACACTGAAGCTTTCTTT. Translating gives CASSQGGSMNTEAFF.

The chain has TRBV29-1 and TRBJ1-4; TRBD1 is a possible D gene (5 bases). Trimming removed 3 bases from V and 3 bases from J, with 14 bases in between. The germline V gene encodes CDR1 SQVTM and CDR2 ANQGSEA. The CDR3 consists of 15 residues. The CDR3 here is CSVEGGARSNEKLFF. For the CDR3, the DNA is TGCAGCGTTGAGGGAGGGGCGAGGTCTAATGAAAAACTGTTTTTT.

The chain recombines TRBV5-5 with TRBJ2-7; D possibly corresponds to TRBD1 (5 bases). CDR1 and CDR2 from the germline V gene are SGHKS and YYEKEE (reference sequence). V was cut by 4 bases and J by 3 bases, with 17 bases left in between. The CDR3 is made up of 15 amino acids. For the CDR3, the DNA is TGTGCCAGCAGCGTCACAGGAGATCCCTACTACGAGCAGTACTTC. It yields the protein CASSVTGDPYYEQYF.

The V call is TRBV5-1, the J call TRBJ2-3; 7 nucleotides agree with TRBD1. CDR1 SGHRS and CDR2 YFSETQ come from the germline V gene. The CDR3 spans 16 residues. The trim removed 2 bases at V and 4 bases at J, leaving 10 bases unmatched. Here the CDR3 DNA reads TGCGCCAGCAGCTTTAGGACAGGCATCGCCGCAGATACGCAGTATTTT. It codes for CASSFRTGIAADTQYF. Full variable domain (rest looked up from reference TRBV5-1 and TRBJ2-3): KAGVTQTPRYLIKTRGQQVTLSCSPISGHRSVSWYQQTPGQGLQFLFEYFSETQRNKGNFPGRFSGRQFSNSRSEMNVSTLELGDSALYLCASSFRTGIAADTQYFGPGTRLTVL.

The V and J genes are TRBV5-4 and TRBJ1-5, with D unclear. The CDR3 spans 12 residues. V lost 2 bases, J lost 4 bases, and 4 bases lay in between. Germline CDR1 SGHNT, CDR2 YYREEE (reference sequence). The CDR3 reads CASSFSNQPQHF. CDR3 in DNA: TGTGCCAGCAGCTTTTCAAATCAGCCCCAGCATTTT.

This clone turned up a few times. The chain carries TRBV28 and TRBJ2-7, with 10 bases identical to TRBD1. The CDR3 is 15 amino acids. The germline V gene encodes CDR1 MDHEN and CDR2 SYDVKM. J lost 7 bases, V lost 5 bases, and 11 bases had no gene match. CDR3 DNA sequence: TGTGCCAGCAGTCCCCGGGACAGGGGCTCGAGGGAGCAGTACTTC. This translates into CASSPRDRGSREQYF.

The rearrangement links TRBV6-5 to TRBJ1-2; 10 bases are shared with TRBD1. V gave up 6 bases and J gave up 4 bases; unmatched junction bases: 5. Germline V gene sequence: CDR1 MNHEY, CDR2 SVGAGI. The CDR3 totals 14 residues. CDR3 coding DNA: TGTGCCAGCAGCCGGACAGGGGGTAGCTATGGCTACACCTTC. This codes for CASSRTGGSYGYTF.

V gene TRBV28 combines with J gene TRBJ1-4, with TRBD1 matching over 10 bases. V was pared by 6 bases and J by 8 bases, with 12 bases of the junction left unmatched. Germline lookup yields CDR1 MDHEN and CDR2 SYDVKM. The CDR3 sequence is 16 residues long. This CDR3 reads CASSPRWTGGREKLFF. The DNA of the CDR3 is TGTGCCAGCAGCCCGAGATGGACAGGGGGTAGAGAAAAACTGTTTTTT. The full variable domain, completed using reference TRBV28 and TRBJ1-4, is DVKVTQSSRYLVKRTGEKVFLECVQDMDHENMFWYRQDPGLGLRLIYFSYDVKMKEKGDIPEGYSVSREKKERFSLILESASTNQTSMYLCASSPRWTGGREKLFFGSGTQLSVL.

Notes on this clone: The sample holds other DNA sequences that translate to the same CDR3. This chain joins TRBV5-1 and TRBJ1-5, with unresolved D. The CDR3 covers 13 residues. Trimming removed 0 bases from V and 4 bases from J, with 5 bases in between. Per germline, CDR1 SGHRS and CDR2 YFSETQ. The CDR3 nucleotides read TGCGCCAGCAGCTTGGGTCCGAATCAGCCCCAGCATTTT. Translating gives CASSLGPNQPQHF.

This chain uses TRBV27 with TRBJ2-3; the match to TRBD1 covers 7 bases. The CDR3 spans 16 residues. V lost 5 bases and J lost 0; bases outside the gene matches: 8. The germline gives CDR1 MNHEY, CDR2 SMNVEV (reference sequence). The CDR3 coding sequence is TGTGCCAGCAGTCCATGGACAGGTCCTAGCACAGATACGCAGTATTTT. Translated: CASSPWTGPSTDTQYF.

J is TRBJ1-2 and V is TRBV6-2 or TRBV6-3; 8 nucleotides align to TRBD1. Germline V CDR1 and CDR2: MNHEY, SVGEGT. The CDR3 is 12 amino acids. V lost 4 bases to trimming and J lost 7 bases; unmatched junction nucleotides: 2. The CDR3 sequence is CASSSGGLGYTF. CDR3 sequence (DNA): TGTGCCAGCAGTTCAGGGGGCCTTGGCTACACCTTC.

The J gene is TRBJ2-5, the V gene TRBV12-3 or TRBV12-4; D might be TRBD2 (6 bases). This CDR3 has 13 residues. V lost 4 bases, J lost 5 bases, and 11 bases lay in between. The CDR3: CASSSGGEETQYF. The CDR3, as DNA: TGTGCCAGCAGTTCCGGGGGTGAGGAGACCCAGTACTTC.

CDR3 loop: CASRLEGTYEQYF. As DNA, the CDR3 is TGTGCCAGTAGATTGGAGGGCACCTACGAGCAGTACTTC. This chain links TRBV19 with TRBJ2-7; tentatively, D is TRBD2 (6 bases). Per the germline V gene, CDR1 is LNHDA and CDR2 is SQIVND (reference sequence). This CDR3 is built from 13 residues. V was cut by 6 bases and J by 2 bases, with 11 bases left in between.

The V and J genes are TRBV6-5 and TRBJ1-2; D is unclear. Per germline, CDR1 MNHEY and CDR2 SVGAGI. CDR3 length: 12 amino acids. V was clipped by 5 bases and J by 6 bases, with 10 bases between them. The CDR3 protein is CASSISGDGYTF. CDR3 in DNA: TGTGCCAGCAGTATCTCCGGGGATGGCTACACCTTC.

This clone was observed a few times. The V call is TRBV6-2 or TRBV6-3, the J call TRBJ2-3; 9 positions agree with TRBD1. The CDR3 extends over 16 amino acids. Germline V gene data show CDR1 as MNHEY and CDR2 as SVGEGT. V shed 0 bases and J 5 bases; nucleotides not matched to a gene: 6. CDR3 nucleotide sequence: TGTGCCAGCAGTTACTCCACGGGACAGGGTAGAGATACGCAGTATTTT. Encoded protein: CASSYSTGQGRDTQYF.

This clone was detected once. The gene calls are TRBV5-6 and TRBJ2-7, with D maybe TRBD1 (6 bases). The length of the CDR3 is 15 residues. Germline CDR1 SGHDT, CDR2 YYEEEE. The germline V and J ends were trimmed by 0 bases and 1 base, with 11 bases remaining between them. In DNA, the CDR3 is TGTGCCAGCAGCTTGGACGGGACAAGATCCTACGAGCAGTACTTC. This translates into CASSLDGTRSYEQYF.